This T cell receptor (beta chain) was recorded in a study of T-cell memory formation after mild COVID-19. V dropped 6 bases and J dropped 10; count of bases not matched to a gene: 6. The germline V gene has CDR1 SGHNT and CDR2 YENEEA. CDR3 length: 14 amino acids. TCRdb used MiXCR to reprocess the 5' RACE reads, holding one entry per CDR3 protein. The table shows about 350,000 distinct CDR3 sequences, with around 15% occurring only once. Only a few counts were recorded for this clonotype. The chain uses TRBV11-3 and TRBJ2-1, with TRBD2 identical over 13 bases. Sequenced input: PBMCs or a T cell subset sorted from them (not recorded which). The sequence came from a man between 18 and 29 years old who had mild COVID-19 (a few samples of this study predate the infection). Cell type and time point are not known. For the CDR3, the DNA is TGTGCCAGCAGTGAACTAGCGGGGGGGCCGGAGCAGTTCTTC. Its translation: CASSELAGGPEQFF.